These 13 T cell receptor beta chains were all obtained from the same sample, sequenced in a study of shared clonotypes between healthy human individuals. Data came from immunoSEQ multiplex PCR; TCRdb stores just in-frame clones and leaves some out. This sample has under 650,000 clones, with 95% to 97% found just once. Sequences were obtained from naive CD4+ T cells sorted from blood. Subset specified: CD45RA+ positively selected. The receptors were sampled from a woman aged 25 to 39 in good health.

The chain recombines TRBV15 with TRBJ2-1; D is unclear. V lost 1 base to trimming and J lost 7 bases, with 14 bases between them. This CDR3 comprises 15 residues. Germline V gene data show CDR1 as LNHNV and CDR2 as YYDKDF (reference sequence). DNA for the CDR3: TGTGCCACCAGCAGAGTGAGCGCCCCCCTGAATGAGCAGTTCTTC. It translates to CATSRVSAPLNEQFF.

The J gene is TRBJ2-3, the V gene TRBV11-3; maybe TRBD2 (6 bases). Germline V gene data show CDR1 as SGHNT and CDR2 as YENEEA. This CDR3 contains 16 residues. The V gene lost 5 bases and the J gene lost 5 bases, with 20 bases spanning the gap. CDR3 sequence reads: CASSAKGSGGGDTQYF. The CDR3 DNA reads as TGTGCCAGCAGCGCCAAGGGCTCTGGGGGAGGAGATACGCAGTATTTT.

The rearrangement uses TRBV19 and TRBJ1-1; 8 nucleotides match TRBD1. The germline gives CDR1 LNHDA, CDR2 SQIVND (reference sequence). The CDR3 is 12 amino acids. J was trimmed by 12 bases and V by 2 bases; bases with no gene match: 5. The CDR3: CASSIQGALTFF. The DNA for the CDR3 is TGTGCCAGTAGTATACAGGGGGCGCTTACTTTCTTT.

The V gene is TRBV11-3, the J gene TRBJ2-7; TRBD1 agrees at 9 bases. V trimming: 5 bases; J trimming: 3 bases; junction bases outside the gene matches: 8. The CDR3 sequence is 15 residues long. Germline V gives CDR1 SGHNT, CDR2 YENEEA. The CDR3 here is CASSPGTGKDYEQYF. The CDR3 region has the DNA TGTGCCAGCAGCCCCGGGACAGGGAAGGACTACGAGCAGTACTTC. Together with reference TRBV11-3 and TRBJ2-7, the CDR3 gives the full variable domain: EAGVVQSPRYKIIEKKQPVAFWCNPISGHNTLYWYLQNLGQGPELLIRYENEEAVDDSQLPKDRFSAERLKGVDSTLKIQPAELGDSAVYLCASSPGTGKDYEQYFGPGTRLTVT.

This clone came up a few times. V usage is TRBV19 and J usage is TRBJ1-2, with D uncertain. Deletions cut 3 bases from V and 1 base from J, with 6 bases between. The CDR3 runs to 13 residues. CDR1 is LNHDA, CDR2 SQIVND, per germline (reference sequence). The CDR3 is CASSMGNNYGYTF. The CDR3 nucleotides read TGTGCCAGTAGTATGGGGAATAACTATGGCTACACCTTC.

This clone was picked up one time. The chain links TRBV5-6 to TRBJ1-4, with a possible D match to TRBD1 (6 bases). The germline V gene has CDR1 SGHDT and CDR2 YYEEEE. V was trimmed by 4 bases and J by 0 bases, leaving 19 bases between them. This CDR3 has 18 residues. CDR3 sequence: CASSRGQGIPSTNEKLFF. CDR3 nucleotide sequence: TGTGCCAGCAGCCGGGGGCAGGGAATCCCCTCAACTAATGAAAAACTGTTTTTT.

This chain links TRBV7-9 with TRBJ1-4, with D possibly matching TRBD1 (6 bases). CDR1 and CDR2 from the germline V gene are SEHNR and FQNEAQ (reference sequence). The CDR3 totals 17 residues. Trimming took off 1 base at V and 7 bases at J, with 19 bases between the two ends. This chain's CDR3 is CASSLGGRSRGGEKLFF. As DNA, the CDR3 is TGTGCCAGCAGCTTAGGGGGACGGTCCAGGGGAGGTGAAAAACTGTTTTTT.

The chain has TRBV30 and TRBJ1-1; D unresolved. V dropped 3 bases and J dropped 2 bases, with 13 bases sitting between them. Per the germline V gene, CDR1 is GTSNPN and CDR2 is SVGIG (reference sequence). The CDR3 totals 14 residues. CDR3 bases: TGTGCCTGGAGCCCCGGGCCAATAAACACTGAAGCTTTCTTT. Translating it yields CAWSPGPINTEAFF.

This clone was picked up one time. This chain uses TRBV19 with TRBJ2-7; D perhaps matches TRBD1 (6 bases). The CDR3 is 15 residues long. V was clipped by 4 bases and J by 5 bases, with 18 bases between them. Germline V gives CDR1 LNHDA, CDR2 SQIVND (reference sequence). The CDR3 here is CASSSLPGAEDEQYF. The CDR3 region has the DNA TGTGCCAGTAGTAGTCTCCCAGGGGCGGAGGACGAGCAGTACTTC.

The chain couples TRBV4-1 to TRBJ2-1, with 11 bases identical to TRBD2. Trimming removed 1 base from V and 6 bases from J; junction bases left unmatched: 5. The CDR3 is 16 amino acids. The germline gives CDR1 MGHRA, CDR2 YSYEKL. CDR3 protein: CASSQVGTSGRNEQFF. In DNA form, the CDR3 reads TGCGCCAGCAGCCAAGTCGGGACTAGCGGCCGCAATGAGCAGTTCTTC.

The sample holds a few counts of this clone. This chain joins TRBV11-2 and TRBJ1-1; D perhaps matches TRBD1 (6 bases). V was pared by 0 bases and J by 11 bases, with 10 bases between. The germline V gene encodes CDR1 SGHAT and CDR2 FQNNGV. The CDR3 loop spans 12 amino acids. CDR3 loop: CASSLDQGLAFF. Here the CDR3 DNA reads TGTGCCAGCAGCTTAGATCAGGGGTTGGCTTTCTTT.

The V call is TRBV2, the J call TRBJ2-7; 8 nucleotides match TRBD2. The length of the CDR3 is 15 residues. The germline CDR1 and CDR2 sequences are SNHLY and FYNNEI. V shed 6 bases and J 6 bases; nucleotides not matched to a gene: 13. CDR3 nucleotides: TGTGCCAGCAGACGAACCGGGACTAGGTCAGTCGAGCAGTACTTC. It encodes CASRRTGTRSVEQYF.

CDR3 sequence (DNA): TGCGCCAGCAGCATCTCGACTAGCGGGTCTCCCTACGAGCAGTACTTC. This sequence encodes CASSISTSGSPYEQYF. The V gene is TRBV5-1, the J gene TRBJ2-7; 10 positions agree with TRBD2. The CDR3 has 16 residues. J was trimmed by 2 bases and V by 4 bases; bases with no gene match: 9. Germline lookup yields CDR1 SGHRS and CDR2 YFSETQ.